A selection of T cell receptor beta chains follows, all from one sample in a study of T cells in tumors after PD-1 blockade. Assay used: immunoSEQ multiplex PCR; TCRdb lists only in-frame clones, some missing. The sample carries more than 50,000 clones, roughly 70% recorded once. The sequenced sample was PBMCs, obtained after anti-PD-1 treatment. These TCRs come from a human donor with basal cell carcinoma. Both conserved end residues are part of each CDR3. The D gene is left open where the match is weak. Only part of the rows carry a size: once, few, many, or a class if the clone is expanded.

j_gene: TRBJ1-1
abundance: -
d_gene: -
v_gene: TRBV9
CDR3nt: TGTGCCAGCAGCGTCGGGGGGCAGGGTTTTTCTGAAGCTTTCTTT
CDR3aa: CASSVGGQGFSEAFF

j_gene: TRBJ2-1
abundance: few
d_gene: -
v_gene: TRBV6-4
CDR3nt: TGTGCCAGCAGTGACTCGGGGGATCCCTACAATGAGCAGTTCTTC
CDR3aa: CASSDSGDPYNEQFF

j_gene: TRBJ1-4
abundance: once
d_gene: -
v_gene: TRBV6-5
CDR3nt: TGTGCCAGCAGTAATACGGGACTCGGTGAAAAACTGTTTTTT
CDR3aa: CASSNTGLGEKLFF

j_gene: TRBJ2-4
abundance: -
d_gene: TRBD2
v_gene: TRBV24-1
CDR3nt: TGTGCCACCACCCTGGCGGGGACGGGAGGCATTCAGTACTTC
CDR3aa: CATTLAGTGGIQYF

j_gene: TRBJ1-4
abundance: -
d_gene: TRBD1
v_gene: TRBV5-6
CDR3nt: TGTGCCAGCAGCTTGGGTTGGGGACAGCCTAATGAAAAACTGTTTTTT
CDR3aa: CASSLGWGQPNEKLFF

j_gene: TRBJ1-3
abundance: -
d_gene: -
v_gene: TRBV28
CDR3nt: TGTGCCAGCAGTTCGGACTACGCTGGAAACACCATATATTTT
CDR3aa: CASSSDYAGNTIYF

j_gene: TRBJ2-3
abundance: -
d_gene: TRBD2
v_gene: TRBV25-1
CDR3nt: TGTGCCAGCAGTGATAGCGGGGGGTCCTGGGATACGCAGTATTTT
CDR3aa: CASSDSGGSWDTQYF

j_gene: TRBJ1-1
abundance: few
d_gene: -
v_gene: TRBV7-2
CDR3nt: TGTGCCAGCAACTGGGGGGTCTTGAACACTGAAGCTTTCTTT
CDR3aa: CASNWGVLNTEAFF

j_gene: TRBJ2-5
abundance: -
d_gene: -
v_gene: TRBV9
CDR3nt: TGTGCCAGCAGCCCAATATCCGGGATAAGTATCCAAGAGACCCAGTACTTC
CDR3aa: CASSPISGISIQETQYF

j_gene: TRBJ2-3
abundance: -
d_gene: -
v_gene: TRBV10-3
CDR3nt: TGTGCCATCAGCGAAGGGCGGGGGCCCTCTAGCACAGATACGCAGTATTTT
CDR3aa: CAISEGRGPSSTDTQYF

j_gene: TRBJ2-7
abundance: -
d_gene: TRBD2
v_gene: TRBV7-8
CDR3nt: TGTGCCAGCAGCTTAGGAGCGGGGGGGCCCTACGAGCAGTACTTC
CDR3aa: CASSLGAGGPYEQYF

j_gene: TRBJ1-1
abundance: -
d_gene: -
v_gene: TRBV28
CDR3nt: TGTGCCAGCAAAGAACAGGCCCACACTGAAGCTTTCTTT
CDR3aa: CASKEQAHTEAFF

j_gene: TRBJ2-1
abundance: -
d_gene: TRBD2
v_gene: TRBV7-6
CDR3nt: TGTGCCAGCAGCCCCCCCCCAGCGGGGGGCAGCTCCTACAATGAGCAGTTCTTC
CDR3aa: CASSPPPAGGSSYNEQFF

j_gene: TRBJ1-3
abundance: -
d_gene: TRBD1
v_gene: TRBV25-1
CDR3nt: TGTGCCAGCAGTATAGGGACAGGGGGGCCTGGAAACACCATATATTTT
CDR3aa: CASSIGTGGPGNTIYF

j_gene: TRBJ2-3
abundance: -
d_gene: TRBD2
v_gene: TRBV3-1/TRBV3-2
CDR3nt: TGTGCCAGCAGCCCCGGACTAGCGGGGGCCCGATCTAGCACAGATACGCAGTATTTT
CDR3aa: CASSPGLAGARSSTDTQYF

j_gene: TRBJ1-2
abundance: -
d_gene: -
v_gene: TRBV28
CDR3nt: TGTGCCAGCAGGATGAAATTGTTTGAGCGGGATAACTATGGCTACACCTTC
CDR3aa: CASRMKLFERDNYGYTF

j_gene: TRBJ1-1
abundance: -
d_gene: -
v_gene: TRBV21-1
CDR3nt: TGTGCCAGCAGCAAAAGACGCGCGGAGACGCCCCCCGGGGGAGCTTTCTTT
CDR3aa: CASSKRRAETPPGGAFF

j_gene: TRBJ2-7
abundance: few
d_gene: TRBD1
v_gene: TRBV10-1
CDR3nt: TGCGCCAGCAGTGAATCCGTGGGGACAGGAACCTACGAGCAGTACTTC
CDR3aa: CASSESVGTGTYEQYF

j_gene: TRBJ1-6
abundance: few
d_gene: -
v_gene: TRBV6-1
CDR3nt: TGTGCCAGCCTAGGAGGGGACTCCTATAATTCACCCCTCCACTTT
CDR3aa: CASLGGDSYNSPLHF

j_gene: TRBJ2-1
abundance: -
d_gene: TRBD2
v_gene: TRBV15
CDR3nt: TGTGCCACCAGCAGTTTTGGGACTACGTTTGGTGAGCAGTTCTTC
CDR3aa: CATSSFGTTFGEQFF

j_gene: TRBJ2-7
abundance: -
d_gene: -
v_gene: TRBV12-3/TRBV12-4
CDR3nt: TGTGCCAGCAGTTTAACATACGAGCAGTACTTC
CDR3aa: CASSLTYEQYF

j_gene: TRBJ1-2
abundance: once
d_gene: -
v_gene: TRBV19
CDR3nt: TGTGCCAGTAGTATCGTTCCACCCTTCTATGGCTACACCTTC
CDR3aa: CASSIVPPFYGYTF

j_gene: TRBJ2-2
abundance: few
d_gene: -
v_gene: TRBV5-1
CDR3nt: TGCGCCAGCGCAATTCAGGGTCGGGACACCGGGGAGCTGTTTTTT
CDR3aa: CASAIQGRDTGELFF

j_gene: TRBJ2-1
abundance: -
d_gene: -
v_gene: TRBV7-2
CDR3nt: TGTGCCAGCAGTGTGTACACTTCCTACAATGAGCAGTTCTTC
CDR3aa: CASSVYTSYNEQFF

j_gene: TRBJ2-1
abundance: -
d_gene: TRBD1
v_gene: TRBV5-8
CDR3nt: TGTGCCAGCAGCTTAGGGACAGTCCCCTACAATGAGCAGTTCTTC
CDR3aa: CASSLGTVPYNEQFF

j_gene: TRBJ1-3
abundance: -
d_gene: -
v_gene: TRBV2
CDR3nt: TGTGCCAGCGAGGTTAGCTCTGGAAACACCATATATTTT
CDR3aa: CASEVSSGNTIYF

j_gene: TRBJ2-3
abundance: -
d_gene: -
v_gene: TRBV27
CDR3nt: TGTGCCAGCAGAGGGGGCACAGATACGCAGTATTTT
CDR3aa: CASRGGTDTQYF

j_gene: TRBJ1-4
abundance: few
d_gene: -
v_gene: TRBV23-1
CDR3nt: TGCGCCAGCTGTACCGTGGCTTGGTTTGAAAAACTGTTTTTT
CDR3aa: CASCTVAWFEKLFF

j_gene: TRBJ2-1
abundance: -
d_gene: -
v_gene: TRBV6-5
CDR3nt: TGTGCCAGCGTATACAATCTGGGACTGAACAATGAGCAGTTCTTC
CDR3aa: CASVYNLGLNNEQFF

j_gene: TRBJ2-3
abundance: once
d_gene: TRBD2
v_gene: TRBV24-1
CDR3nt: TGTGCCACCAGTGACCCATTAGCGGGGGGGACAGATACGCAGTATTTT
CDR3aa: CATSDPLAGGTDTQYF

j_gene: TRBJ2-7
abundance: -
d_gene: -
v_gene: TRBV4-2
CDR3nt: TGTGCCAGCAGCCAAGACCGGGACCCCCGGGAGCAGTACTTC
CDR3aa: CASSQDRDPREQYF

j_gene: TRBJ2-3
abundance: -
d_gene: TRBD2
v_gene: TRBV6-1
CDR3nt: TGTGCCAGCAGTGAAGCGCTGACTAGCGGAGCAGATACGCAGTATTTT
CDR3aa: CASSEALTSGADTQYF

j_gene: TRBJ1-1
abundance: -
d_gene: -
v_gene: TRBV15
CDR3nt: TGTGCCACCAGCAGGACCTTGAACACTGAAGCTTTCTTT
CDR3aa: CATSRTLNTEAFF

j_gene: TRBJ2-1
abundance: -
d_gene: TRBD2
v_gene: TRBV7-9
CDR3nt: TGTGCCAGCAGCTTCCCAAGAAGACTAGCGGGGGGGCCGGGTGAGCAGTTCTTC
CDR3aa: CASSFPRRLAGGPGEQFF

j_gene: TRBJ2-5
abundance: -
d_gene: TRBD1
v_gene: TRBV2
CDR3nt: TGTGCCAGCAGCCACAGGGGGGAGACCCAGTACTTC
CDR3aa: CASSHRGETQYF

j_gene: TRBJ1-4
abundance: few
d_gene: -
v_gene: TRBV7-9
CDR3nt: TGTGCCAGCAGATACCGACTGGGTCCCTGTTTTTTT
CDR3aa: CASRYRLGPCFF

j_gene: TRBJ2-5
abundance: -
d_gene: -
v_gene: TRBV6-6
CDR3nt: TGTGCCAGCAGTGGACCTAGTGGGCAGACCCAGTACTTC
CDR3aa: CASSGPSGQTQYF

j_gene: TRBJ2-7
abundance: few
d_gene: -
v_gene: TRBV12-3/TRBV12-4
CDR3nt: TGTGCCAGCAGTCGGACCACCGGGAACGAGCAGTACTTC
CDR3aa: CASSRTTGNEQYF

j_gene: TRBJ1-1
abundance: -
d_gene: TRBD1
v_gene: TRBV5-1
CDR3nt: TGCGCCAGCAGCGTGGCCCCAGGGGGCGGGGGTGAAGCTTTCTTT
CDR3aa: CASSVAPGGGGEAFF

j_gene: TRBJ2-6
abundance: -
d_gene: -
v_gene: TRBV30
CDR3nt: TGTGCCTGTGGGGACTTTTCTGGGGCCAACGTCCTGACTTTC
CDR3aa: CACGDFSGANVLTF

j_gene: TRBJ1-1
abundance: -
d_gene: TRBD1
v_gene: TRBV9
CDR3nt: TGTGCCAGCAGCGACGGGACAGGGGGCCTGGGCACTGAAGCTTTCTTT
CDR3aa: CASSDGTGGLGTEAFF

j_gene: TRBJ2-3
abundance: -
d_gene: TRBD2
v_gene: TRBV6-5
CDR3nt: TGTGCCAGCAGAAAAGAAGCGGGGGGTGGGAATACGCAGTATTTT
CDR3aa: CASRKEAGGGNTQYF